This entry lists 2 T cell receptor beta chains sequenced from one sample in a study of monozygotic twins with inflammatory bowel disease (dated by TCRdb to the late 2010s). Receptor libraries were prepared by 5' RACE. Reads for this sample came from an Illumina HiSeq 2500. After the reads were reprocessed by TCRdb, one entry was made per CDR3 protein sequence, with no DNA. This sample's listing comprises around 450,000 distinct CDR3 sequences. In total, the top ten clones hold 2.4% of the sample. Sequenced input: blood. The origin of the receptors is a human donor with ulcerative colitis or Crohn's disease, or a healthy co-twin of an affected twin (not recorded which).

This chain links TRBV4-2 with TRBJ2-7; TCRdb designates TRBD2, a call that cannot be tested without DNA. Germline CDR1 and CDR2: LGHNA and YNFKEQ. This CDR3 region has 14 residues. The CDR3 reads CASSPKFSVDEQYF.

The chain links TRBV5-1 to TRBJ1-2; TCRdb reports TRBD1, a call that lacks DNA to check it against. Germline CDR1 is SGHRS and CDR2 is YFSETQ. The CDR3 covers 14 residues. The CDR3 is CASSSGTGSLGYTF.